This T cell receptor beta chain was sequenced for a study of read filtering for tumor transcriptome and immune sequencing. About the study: The cohort had 17 to 20 men and some 13 women aged about 45 to 90, mean roughly 70 years.

The ends were cut back, 5 bases at V and 1 base at J, with 9 bases in the middle. The CDR3 runs 14 residues. Germline assignment: CDR1 SGHVS and CDR2 FQNEAQ. From 400 to 450 ng of RNA, a library with molecular barcoded alpha/delta and beta/gamma adaptors was made. TCRdb processed the reads anew with MiXCR; each CDR3 protein has one entry. Counted here are 100,000 to 150,000 distinct CDR3 sequences, about 13% occurring once; the ten biggest clones make up just under 8.5%. This clonotype was observed at least ten times. What it binds is unknown. Study findings and constraints: The CD138-negative fraction was mixed bone marrow immune cells, not pure T cells. Compared with RNA-seq, IR-seq gave much higher clonotype depth and reliability.

The rearrangement joins TRBV7-8 to TRBJ2-1; no clear D. The receptor's source is a donor over 35 with multiple myeloma. Sequenced sample: a population of CD138-negative cells sorted from bone marrow. CDR3 DNA: TGTGCCAGCAGCCCTGCCAGGTCCTACAATGAGCAGTTCTTC. Amino acid sequence: CASSPARSYNEQFF.